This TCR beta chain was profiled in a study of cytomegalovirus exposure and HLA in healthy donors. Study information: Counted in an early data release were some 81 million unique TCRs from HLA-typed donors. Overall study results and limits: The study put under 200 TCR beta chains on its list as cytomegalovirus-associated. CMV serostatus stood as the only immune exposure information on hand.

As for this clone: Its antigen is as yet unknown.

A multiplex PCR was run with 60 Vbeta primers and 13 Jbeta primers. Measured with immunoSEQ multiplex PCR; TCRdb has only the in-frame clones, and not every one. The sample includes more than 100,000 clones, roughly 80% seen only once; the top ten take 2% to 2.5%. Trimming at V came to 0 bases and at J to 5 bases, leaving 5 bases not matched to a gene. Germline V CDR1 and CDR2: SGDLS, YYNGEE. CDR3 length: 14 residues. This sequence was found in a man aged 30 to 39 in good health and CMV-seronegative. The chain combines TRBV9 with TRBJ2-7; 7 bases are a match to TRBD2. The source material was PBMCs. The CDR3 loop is CASSVGGEGNEQYF. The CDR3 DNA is TGTGCCAGCAGCGTAGGCGGGGAGGGGAACGAGCAGTACTTC.